This T cell receptor (beta chain) was observed in a study of cytomegalovirus exposure and HLA in healthy donors. The study's findings and limits: Rare TCR sequences predominated, though certain public TCRs were found in many donors. Subsequent analysis revealed that first-cohort TCR clusters tended to co-occur in the approximately 120 validation repertoires.

Germline V gene sequence: CDR1 LGHNA, CDR2 YNFKEQ. CDR3 length: 14 amino acids. V shed 0 bases and J shed 2 bases, with 8 bases lying between them. Produced via immunoSEQ multiplex PCR; TCRdb's table is partial and in-frame only. The top ten hold 0.83% of the sample, which has a few hundred thousand clones, more than 80% seen once. Comments on this clone: What it recognizes is unknown.

This chain connects TRBV4-2 to TRBJ2-7, with D possibly TRBD2 on 5 matching bases. This clonotype originated in a woman aged 18-29 years in good health and CMV-seronegative. Sequencing used PBMCs. DNA for the CDR3: TGTGCCAGCAGCCAAGATAGGACTGCCTACGAGCAGTACTTC. Residues: CASSQDRTAYEQYF.